This is a list of T cell receptor beta chains from one sample in a study of post-analysis software for immune sequencing data. TCRdb processed the PCR reads anew with MiXCR; each CDR3 protein has one entry. The sample lists almost 700,000 distinct CDR3 sequences, 55% to 70% occurring once. Sequencing was performed on blood. Receptor source: a girl aged 2-9 years with multiple sclerosis. Both conserved end residues are part of each CDR3. A D gene is named only where the DNA matches it firmly. Clone size is given for some rows only: seen once, a few or many times, or a class if the clone is expanded.

D gene,CDR3 length,V gene,J gene,clone size,CDR3 DNA,CDR3 protein
-,15,TRBV20-1,TRBJ1-2,-,TGCAGTGCCCAATCGCGGACAACTGGGGCGAGTGGCTACACCTTC,CSAQSRTTGASGYTF
-,13,TRBV20-1,TRBJ2-1,-,TGCAGTGCTCGCCTGAGCTCCTACAATGAGCAGTTCTTC,CSARLSSYNEQFF
-,14,TRBV6-5,TRBJ2-7,-,TGTGCCAGCAGCTTCTCGACTAGTCCCTACGAGCAGTACTTC,CASSFSTSPYEQYF
-,12,TRBV7-9,TRBJ2-7,-,TGTGCCAGCAGCTTAGCGCAGTACGAGCAGTACTTC,CASSLAQYEQYF
TRBD2,15,TRBV27,TRBJ2-7,-,TGTGCCAGCAACCCCGGGACTAGCGGGAGTAAGGAGCAGTACTTC,CASNPGTSGSKEQYF
TRBD1,16,TRBV4-2,TRBJ2-3,-,TGTGCCAGCAGCCAAGGACAGGGGACGGGAACAGATACGCAGTATTTT,CASSQGQGTGTDTQYF
-,14,TRBV20-1,TRBJ1-2,once,TGCAGTGCTAGAGATGTCAGGGAGCACTATGGCTACACCTTC,CSARDVREHYGYTF
TRBD1,14,TRBV30,TRBJ2-7,-,TGTGCCTGGAGTCGGGGGACAGGGTCCAACGAGCAGTACTTC,CAWSRGTGSNEQYF
-,19,TRBV7-2,TRBJ2-3,few,TGTGCCAGCAGCTTCGCCTTGTCCCTTGACAGGACTTCCCCAGATACGCAGTATTTT,CASSFALSLDRTSPDTQYF
TRBD1,16,TRBV4-2,TRBJ1-1,-,TGTGCCAGCAGCCAAGACTGGACAGGGGGGAACACTGAAGCTTTCTTT,CASSQDWTGGNTEAFF
-,13,TRBV5-5,TRBJ1-1,-,TGTGCCAGCAGGATTATGAGAGACACTGAAGCTTTCTTT,CASRIMRDTEAFF
-,14,TRBV2,TRBJ2-1,once,TGTGCCAGCAGTGCGGCTGAATTCTACAATGAGCAGTTCTTC,CASSAAEFYNEQFF
-,14,TRBV7-2,TRBJ2-5,-,TGTGCCAGCAGCTTAGATGGGCCAGGAGAGACCCAGTACTTC,CASSLDGPGETQYF
-,15,TRBV5-5,TRBJ2-7,once,TGTGCCAGCAGCTTGGGTCCGGGACACCACTACGAGCAGTACTTC,CASSLGPGHHYEQYF
-,13,TRBV12-3/TRBV12-4,TRBJ2-1,few,TGTGCCAGCAGTTCCGAGACCTACAATGAGCAGTTCTTC,CASSSETYNEQFF
-,15,TRBV29-1,TRBJ2-7,-,TGCAGCGTTGAGGGTGCGGGAAGGTTCTACAATGAGCAGTACTTC,CSVEGAGRFYNEQYF
-,12,TRBV6-2/TRBV6-3,TRBJ2-5,few,TGTGCCAGCAGTGACTCATTGAATGAGCAGTACTTC,CASSDSLNEQYF
TRBD1,15,TRBV7-2,TRBJ2-5,-,TGTGCCAGCAGCTGGGACAGGGGGCACTCGGAGACCCAGTACTTC,CASSWDRGHSETQYF
-,11,TRBV29-1,TRBJ2-1,few,TGCAGCGTTGAGGTGGCCGGGGAGCAGTTCTTC,CSVEVAGEQFF
TRBD2,18,TRBV12-3/TRBV12-4,TRBJ2-3,once,TGTGCCAGCCAAGAAGGACACCTTGGGACTAGAAACGCAGATACGCAGTATTTT,CASQEGHLGTRNADTQYF
-,14,TRBV20-1,TRBJ2-1,-,TGCAGTGCTAGTCCGGCTAAATCCTACAATGAGCAGTTCTTC,CSASPAKSYNEQFF
TRBD2,14,TRBV29-1,TRBJ2-1,few,TGCAGCTTACAACCGGGGGGGCCTAGTAATGAGCAGTTCTTC,CSLQPGGPSNEQFF
-,13,TRBV10-3,TRBJ1-2,-,TGTGCCATCAGGCCGGACACAGAAGATGGCTACACCTTC,CAIRPDTEDGYTF
-,15,TRBV21-1,TRBJ2-3,-,TGTGCCAGCAGCCCCAACTCCGGCTCCACAGATACGCAGTATTTT,CASSPNSGSTDTQYF
-,15,TRBV5-1,TRBJ2-3,-,TGCGCCAGCTTCAGAGACCGGGGTTACACAGATACGCAGTATTTT,CASFRDRGYTDTQYF
-,12,TRBV5-6,TRBJ2-7,few,TGTGCCAGCAGTAGAGATGCCTACGAGCAGTACTTC,CASSRDAYEQYF
-,14,TRBV7-9,TRBJ1-2,once,TGTGCCAGCAGCTTAATGCAGGGGAGCTATGGCTACACCTTC,CASSLMQGSYGYTF
-,13,TRBV3-1,TRBJ2-4,-,TGTGCCAGCAGCCAGCACACCGGGACAACTTGGTACTTC,CASSQHTGTTWYF
-,15,TRBV20-1,TRBJ2-2,-,TGCAGTGCTAGTTCCCACACACAAGGTGGCGGGGAGCTGTTTTTT,CSASSHTQGGGELFF
TRBD1,14,TRBV5-6,TRBJ1-1,-,TGTGCCAGCAGCTGGGACAGCTTGAACACTGAAGCTTTCTTT,CASSWDSLNTEAFF
TRBD2,17,TRBV12-3/TRBV12-4,TRBJ2-5,-,TGTGCCAGCAGTTTGGGTCCTAGCGGGGACCAACAAGAGACCCAGTACTTC,CASSLGPSGDQQETQYF
TRBD2,15,TRBV28,TRBJ2-1,-,TGTGCCAGCAACCTACTAGCGGGAGTGATGAATGAGCAGTTCTTC,CASNLLAGVMNEQFF
-,15,TRBV10-3,TRBJ1-2,few,TGTGCCATCAGTGATGAGGCAGGGCCCAACTATGGCTACACCTTC,CAISDEAGPNYGYTF
-,15,TRBV9,TRBJ1-2,-,TGTGCCAGCAGCCGTACTTTGGGGGAGGACTATGGCCACACCTTC,CASSRTLGEDYGHTF
-,15,TRBV7-2,TRBJ1-2,-,TGTGCCAGCAGCTTAGAACGGAGGATTAACTATGGCTACACCTTC,CASSLERRINYGYTF
-,14,TRBV19,TRBJ2-2,few,TGTGCCAGTAGTCTACAGGGGAACACCGGGGAGCTGTTTTTT,CASSLQGNTGELFF
TRBD2,19,TRBV5-5,TRBJ2-4,few,TGTGCCAGCAGCTTGGGGGGACTAGCGGGGGGCGGAGGCAAAAACATTCAGTACTTC,CASSLGGLAGGGGKNIQYF
-,13,TRBV20-1,TRBJ1-2,-,-,CSARTGLIYGCTF
TRBD1,14,TRBV15,TRBJ2-4,few,TGTGCCACCAGCAGGGTTGGGACAGGGAACATTCAGTACTTC,CATSRVGTGNIQYF
TRBD1,13,TRBV29-1,TRBJ2-7,-,TGCAGCGTTGGGCAGGGACAGGGATCTCCGGAGTACTTC,CSVGQGQGSPEYF